This T cell receptor (beta chain) originates from a study of T cell clones after liver transplantation. About the study: Without induction therapy, subjects received standard immunosuppression until 12-24 months post-transplant. Tolerant meant at least one year fully off immunosuppression without liver enzymes above twice normal.

Assay: immunoSEQ multiplex PCR; the TCRdb copy retains only in-frame clones and omits some. The table has approximately 6,100 clones, 81% seen once; the top ten hold around 33%. The V gene's germline CDR1 is SGHTA and CDR2 FQGNSA. This CDR3 is 14 amino acids long. The V segment lost 6 bases and the J segment 1 base; nucleotides outside the gene matches: 4. The genes are TRBV7-2 and TRBJ1-1, with 8 bases lining up with TRBD1. Sequences were derived from CD8+ T cells from blood, sampled before liver transplant. The TCR sequence derives from a human donor who received a liver transplant. The CDR3 DNA reads as TGTGCCAGCAGGCCACAGGGGGGGAACACTGAAGCTTTCTTT. It is translated as CASRPQGGNTEAFF.